This TCR beta chain appears in the sequencing data of a study of lymphopenia after photon versus proton radiotherapy. Sequencing was performed with immunoSEQ multiplex PCR; in TCRdb, only in-frame clones are kept and a portion is missing. In the table there are 25,000 to 30,000 clones, 65% to 85% of which are singletons. CDR1 and CDR2 from the germline V gene are SNHLY and FYNNEI. V shed 4 bases and J shed 2 bases, with 6 bases lying between them. The CDR3 is made up of 13 amino acids. Here the sequenced sample was peripheral blood, taken from a patient treated with photon-based radiotherapy. This chain joins TRBV2 and TRBJ1-5; D unresolved. The receptor's source is a man aged 45-65 years with gastric cancer. The CDR3 DNA reads as TGTGCCAGCAGTGGGTTCCGCAATCAGCCCCAGCATTTT. Its translation is CASSGFRNQPQHF.